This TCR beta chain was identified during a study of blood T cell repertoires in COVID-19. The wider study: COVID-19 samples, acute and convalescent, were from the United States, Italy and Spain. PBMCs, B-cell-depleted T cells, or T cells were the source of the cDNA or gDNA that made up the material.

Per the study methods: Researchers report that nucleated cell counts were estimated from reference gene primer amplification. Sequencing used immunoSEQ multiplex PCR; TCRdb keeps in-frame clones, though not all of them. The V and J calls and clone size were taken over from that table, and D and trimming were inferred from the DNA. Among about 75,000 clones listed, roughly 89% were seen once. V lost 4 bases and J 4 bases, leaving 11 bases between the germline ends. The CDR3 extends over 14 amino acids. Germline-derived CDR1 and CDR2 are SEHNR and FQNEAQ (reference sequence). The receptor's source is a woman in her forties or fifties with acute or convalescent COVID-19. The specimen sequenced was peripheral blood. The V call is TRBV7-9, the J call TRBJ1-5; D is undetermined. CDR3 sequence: CASSSDSLNQPQHF. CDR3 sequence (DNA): TGTGCCAGCAGCTCCGACTCTTTAAATCAGCCCCAGCATTTT.